The 32 T cell receptor beta chains presented below share a single source sample, sequenced in a study of T cell clonality in common variable immunodeficiency. General study points: Common variable immunodeficiency TCR beta sequences reportedly had fewer deletions and N-nucleotide insertions.

These receptors lack a known antigen. Sequenced by immunoSEQ multiplex PCR; TCRdb stores in-frame clones only, minus some. The sample holds fewer than 35,000 clones, and no clone turns up only once. Material: peripheral blood mononuclear cells. All receptors derive from a human donor with common variable immunodeficiency.

This clone was detected many times. The CDR3 is cut off 3 residues early in the read; its end comes from the germline J gene. The rearrangement joins TRBV9 to TRBJ2-2; D may be TRBD2 (7 bases). The ends were cut back, 2 bases at V and 5 bases at J, with 10 bases in the middle. CDR3 length equals 14 residues. Germline CDR1 reads SGDLS; CDR2 reads YYNGEE. CDR3 DNA, as far as it was read: TGTGCCAGCAGCGTCGCGGGGGCAACCGGGGAG. As protein: CASSVAGATGE. The entire CDR3 is CASSVAGATGELFF.

This clone was detected many times. The observed sequence ends 3 residues before the CDR3 terminus, with the missing tail filled in from the germline J gene. This chain joins TRBV30 and TRBJ2-5; 8 positions match TRBD2. The CDR3 runs 14 residues. V was clipped by 0 bases and J by 5 bases; unmatched bases: 5. Germline values: CDR1 GTSNPN, CDR2 SVGIG (reference sequence). CDR3 protein: CAWSVGLAAETQYF. Partial CDR3 DNA: TGTGCCTGGAGTGTAGGACTAGCTGCCGAGACC.

The CDR3 loop is CASRELLTGNYGYTF. Partial CDR3 DNA: TGTGCCAGCAGAGAACTACTAACAGGGAACTATGGC. The chain has TRBV2 and TRBJ1-2; possibly TRBD1 for D (6 bases). The CDR3 end is not reached by the read, which stops 3 residues before it; the germline J gene fills it in. The CDR3 extends over 15 amino acids. Trimming pared 6 bases from V and 2 bases from J, leaving 16 bases between. Germline values: CDR1 SNHLY, CDR2 FYNNEI.

This clone showed up many times. The read is 3 residues too short to cover the CDR3 end, so that end is filled in from the germline J gene. The chain has TRBV2 and TRBJ1-1, with D possibly TRBD1 on 6 matching bases. The germline gives CDR1 SNHLY, CDR2 FYNNEI. V shed 3 bases and J shed 5 bases, with 7 bases lying between them. This CDR3 is built from 12 residues. The CDR3 is CASSDRGTEAFF. The CDR3 bases that were read are TGTGCCAGCAGTGACAGGGGAACTGAA.

There are a few counts of this clone. The read ends 3 residues before the CDR3 terminus; that terminus is restored from the germline J gene. This chain links TRBV29-1 with TRBJ2-1; D remains unclear. This CDR3 region has 14 residues. The ends were cut back, 4 bases at V and 5 bases at J, with 15 bases in the middle. Germline loops: CDR1 SQVTM, CDR2 ANQGSEA. CDR3 DNA, as far as it was read: TGCAGCGTTGGTGGAGCGCAACCTAACAATGAG. It codes for CSVGGAQPNNE. The whole CDR3 region reads CSVGGAQPNNEQFF.

This clone came up many times. Sequencing ends 3 residues short of the CDR3 end; the germline J gene provides the rest. This chain joins TRBV18 and TRBJ1-6; 8 nucleotides align to TRBD1. Germline V gives CDR1 KGHSH, CDR2 LQKENI. V shed 2 bases, J shed 8 bases, and the junction held 2 bases outside the gene matches. The CDR3 runs to 14 residues. CDR3 DNA, as far as it was read: TGTGCCAGCTCACCAGACAGGGGACATTCACCC. This gives the protein CASSPDRGHSP. The full CDR3 protein is CASSPDRGHSPLHF.

This clone has a handful of counts. The CDR3 extends 3 residues past the end of the read, so its final part is completed from the germline J gene. The chain combines TRBV19 with TRBJ1-5, with D hard to call. This CDR3 spans 17 amino acids. Germline V gives CDR1 LNHDA, CDR2 SQIVND (reference sequence). With 7 bases removed from V and 4 bases from J, the gap between germline ends came to 23 bases. The CDR3 sequence: CASNQIVTQVENQPQHF. CDR3 bases read: TGTGCCAGTAATCAGATCGTGACGCAGGTTGAGAATCAGCCC.

This clone was found a few times. The read ends 3 residues before the CDR3 terminus; that terminus is restored from the germline J gene. The genes are TRBV2 and TRBJ2-7, with D tentatively TRBD1 (5 bases). The CDR3 has 14 amino acids. V gave up 8 bases and J gave up 1 base, with 15 bases separating them. The V gene's germline CDR1 is SNHLY and CDR2 FYNNEI. The DNA read from the CDR3 is TGTGCCAGCCAGCGTCCAGGGAATTCCTACGAG. Its protein product is CASQRPGNSYE. In full, the CDR3 reads CASQRPGNSYEQYF.

This clone was recorded many times. The CDR3 end is not reached by the read, which stops 3 residues before it; the germline J gene fills it in. This sequence joins TRBV2 and TRBJ2-5; the D is unclear. Germline-derived CDR1 and CDR2 are SNHLY and FYNNEI. V was cut by 6 bases and J by 2 bases, with 4 bases left in between. The CDR3 consists of 11 residues. The DNA read from the CDR3 is TGTGCCAGCAGACAGCAAGAGACC. Residues: CASRQQET. The whole CDR3 sequence reads CASRQQETQYF.

This clone was seen a handful of times. The read is 3 residues too short to cover the CDR3 end, so that end is filled in from the germline J gene. V and J are TRBV5-6 and TRBJ1-2; 7 bases map to TRBD1. Germline V gene lookup returns CDR1 SGHDT and CDR2 YYEEEE. V shed 0 bases and J 7 bases; nucleotides not matched to a gene: 9. The CDR3 runs to 15 residues. This CDR3 is CASSLGPAGGSGYTF. Partial CDR3 DNA: TGTGCCAGCAGCTTGGGGCCGGCAGGGGGGAGTGGC.

This clone was seen a handful of times. The read terminates 3 residues before the CDR3 end, so the remaining end is supplied by the germline J gene. The chain employs TRBV20-1 and TRBJ1-5, with TRBD1 matching over 9 bases. The CDR3 covers 15 residues. The germline V gene encodes CDR1 DFQATT and CDR2 SNEGSKA (reference sequence). The V segment lost 3 bases and the J segment 5 bases; nucleotides outside the gene matches: 8. The sequenced part of the CDR3 DNA is TGCAGTGCTAGGGCACCGGGACAGGGATATCAGCCC. It is translated as CSARAPGQGYQP. The whole CDR3 is CSARAPGQGYQPQHF.

To note about this clone: The read finishes 3 residues shy of the CDR3 end, and the germline J gene is used to complete it. J is TRBJ2-1 and V is TRBV5-1; 10 bases align to TRBD2. Losses at the gene ends were 4 bases for V and 5 bases for J; bases not matched to a gene: 6. CDR1 is SGHRS, CDR2 YFSETQ, per germline. CDR3 length: 15 amino acids. CDR3 sequence: CASSDRTSGHNEQFF. Partial CDR3 DNA: TGCGCCAGCAGCGACCGGACTAGCGGCCACAATGAG. Full variable domain (missing parts from reference TRBV5-1 and TRBJ2-1): KAGVTQTPRYLIKTRGQQVTLSCSPISGHRSVSWYQQTPGQGLQFLFEYFSETQRNKGNFPGRFSGRQFSNSRSEMNVSTLELGDSALYLCASSDRTSGHNEQFFGPGTRLTVL.

This clone was detected ten times or more. The read is 3 residues too short to cover the CDR3 end, so that end is filled in from the germline J gene. This chain uses TRBV18 with TRBJ2-2; D not certain. This CDR3 is 12 amino acids long. V was cut by 2 bases and J by 7 bases, with 5 bases left in between. The germline V gene has CDR1 KGHSH and CDR2 LQKENI. The CDR3 DNA, read in part, is TGTGCCAGCTCACCATCCCTCGGGGAG. This sequence encodes CASSPSLGE. The full CDR3 protein reads CASSPSLGELFF.

Comments on this clone: The read ends 3 residues before the CDR3 terminus; that terminus is restored from the germline J gene. This chain links TRBV7-9 with TRBJ2-3; 8 bases agree with TRBD1. V shed 3 bases, J shed 2 bases, and the junction held 4 bases outside the gene matches. Germline V gives CDR1 SEHNR, CDR2 FQNEAQ (reference sequence). The CDR3 totals 15 residues. The sequenced CDR3 bases are TGTGCCAGCAGCTTGGGGCAGGGGGCCACAGATACG. It yields the protein CASSLGQGATDT. The CDR3 reads in full as CASSLGQGATDTQYF.

CDR3 loop: CSAKTGIQPQHF. The DNA read from the CDR3 is TGCAGTGCGAAGACAGGAATCCAGCCC. The chain joins TRBV20-1 to TRBJ1-5, with a weak D call TRBD1 (6 bases). Read coverage stops 3 residues before the CDR3 terminus; the germline J gene supplies the remainder. Germline-derived CDR1 and CDR2 are DFQATT and SNEGSKA (reference sequence). Between the trimmed V and J ends, which lost 6 bases and 7 bases, there was a span of 13 bases. This CDR3 is 12 amino acids long.

Regarding this clone: The observed sequence ends 3 residues before the CDR3 terminus, with the missing tail filled in from the germline J gene. The chain has TRBV7-2 and TRBJ2-7; 12 positions agree with TRBD1. Germline assignment: CDR1 SGHTA and CDR2 FQGNSA. The V and J ends lost 6 bases and 5 bases, in that order; junction bases with no gene match: 5. This CDR3 spans 14 amino acids. CDR3 loop: CASSPGTGGNEQYF. The CDR3 bases that were read are TGTGCCAGCAGTCCCGGGACAGGGGGCAACGAG.

A few counts support this clone. The read halts 3 residues ahead of the CDR3 end, with the missing end drawn from the germline J gene. This chain connects TRBV7-8 to TRBJ1-6; a weak D match, TRBD1 (6 bases). Trimming stripped 5 bases from V and 0 bases from J, with 17 bases between. The CDR3 covers 18 residues. The germline V gene has CDR1 SGHVS and CDR2 FQNEAQ. The CDR3 reads CASSHGQRLSSYNSPLHF. Partial CDR3 DNA: TGTGCCAGCAGCCATGGACAGCGACTTAGCTCCTATAATTCACCC.

Remarks on this clone: The read terminates 3 residues before the CDR3 end, so the remaining end is supplied by the germline J gene. V usage is TRBV30 and J usage is TRBJ1-1; D may be TRBD1 (5 bases). Between the trimmed V and J ends, which lost 5 bases and 4 bases, there was a span of 17 bases. The CDR3 consists of 14 residues. Germline V gene sequence: CDR1 GTSNPN, CDR2 SVGIG (reference sequence). Partial CDR3 DNA: TGTGCCTGGGACCGAGGAGGGGTGGGCACTGAA. As protein: CAWDRGGVGTE. The entire CDR3 is CAWDRGGVGTEAFF. Based on the CDR3 plus reference TRBV30 and TRBJ1-1, the full variable domain is SQTIHQWPATLVQPVGSPLSLECTVEGTSNPNLYWYRQAAGRGLQLLFYSVGIGQISSEVPQNLSASRPQDRQFILSSKKLLLSDSGFYLCAWDRGGVGTEAFFGQGTRLTVV.

This clone showed up many times. The sequenced fragment ends 3 residues before the CDR3 boundary, so the rest is inferred from the germline J gene. The genes are TRBV7-6 and TRBJ2-2, with D possibly matching TRBD2 (6 bases). The ends were cut back, 4 bases at V and 5 bases at J, with 23 bases in the middle. The germline CDR1 and CDR2 sequences are SGHVS and FNYEAQ. This CDR3 contains 18 residues. The CDR3 sequence is CASSSTPEGFRGTGELFF. CDR3 bases read: TGTGCCAGCAGCTCGACCCCCGAGGGGTTCCGGGGGACCGGGGAG.

This clone showed up many times. The read comes to an end 3 residues before the CDR3 does, leaving the germline J gene to fill in the end. This chain links TRBV30 with TRBJ1-6; D possibly corresponds to TRBD1 (5 bases). V gave up 3 bases and J gave up 5 bases, with 14 bases separating them. The germline gives CDR1 GTSNPN, CDR2 SVGIG (reference sequence). This CDR3 region has 15 residues. Incomplete CDR3 DNA: TGTGCCTGGAGGTCGGGGGAAGGGGATAATTCACCC. Residues: CAWRSGEGDNSP. In full, the CDR3 reads CAWRSGEGDNSPLHF.

As concerns this clone: The CDR3 end is not reached by the read, which stops 3 residues before it; the germline J gene fills it in. This rearrangement joins TRBV20-1 to TRBJ2-3; tentative D call: TRBD1 (6 bases). V lost 7 bases and J lost 1, with 12 bases in between. Germline CDR1 DFQATT, CDR2 SNEGSKA (reference sequence). This CDR3 is built from 13 residues. Incomplete CDR3 DNA: TGCAGTGTCAGGGGTACGGGCACAGATACG. This encodes CSVRGTGTDT. The whole CDR3 is CSVRGTGTDTQYF.

There are many counts of this clone. The CDR3 goes on 3 residues after the read ends, and that part is filled in from the germline J gene. J is TRBJ2-7 and V is TRBV6-1, with 8 bases matching TRBD1. The ends lost 4 bases at V and 2 bases at J; junction bases unmatched: 4. The CDR3 is 14 amino acids. Germline CDR1 and CDR2: MNHNS and SASEGT. The covered CDR3 bases are TGTGCCAGCAGTGTAGACAGGGGCACCTACGAG. Translating it yields CASSVDRGTYE. The full CDR3 protein is CASSVDRGTYEQYF.

This clone was found many times. The CDR3 goes on 3 residues after the read ends, and that part is filled in from the germline J gene. This sequence joins TRBV19 and TRBJ1-2, with 9 bases aligning to TRBD1. Per the germline V gene, CDR1 is LNHDA and CDR2 is SQIVND (reference sequence). This CDR3 region has 14 residues. V shed 9 bases and J 2 bases; nucleotides not matched to a gene: 7. The sequenced part of the CDR3 DNA is TGTGCCAGCAGAACCGGGACAGGGAACTATGGC. As protein: CASRTGTGNYG. The complete CDR3 sequence is CASRTGTGNYGYTF.

As regards this clone: The CDR3 end falls 3 residues outside the read, so it is completed with the germline J gene. V gene TRBV19 combines with J gene TRBJ2-1; 9 bases match TRBD2. Germline V lookup: CDR1 LNHDA, CDR2 SQIVND (reference sequence). Losses at the gene ends were 4 bases for V and 1 base for J; bases not matched to a gene: 5. The CDR3 is 16 residues long. The part of the CDR3 DNA that was read is TGTGCCAGTAGTAGAGTAGCGGGGGTTTCCTACAATGAG. This gives the protein CASSRVAGVSYNE. The whole CDR3 is CASSRVAGVSYNEQFF.

Many counts were recorded for this clone. The CDR3 extends 3 residues past the end of the read, so its final part is completed from the germline J gene. V and J are TRBV7-8 and TRBJ2-3, with a weak D call TRBD1 (5 bases). Germline-derived CDR1 and CDR2 are SGHVS and FQNEAQ. Trimming pared 5 bases from V and 4 bases from J, leaving 16 bases between. This CDR3 spans 15 amino acids. The covered CDR3 bases are TGTGCCAGCAGCCCCCAGGGTGTTGGCGCAGATACG. Translation: CASSPQGVGADT. In full, the CDR3 is CASSPQGVGADTQYF.

This clone was detected a few times. The CDR3 is cut off 3 residues early in the read; its end comes from the germline J gene. The J gene is TRBJ2-5, the V gene TRBV5-1, with D perhaps matching TRBD1 (5 bases). The V gene lost 1 base and the J gene lost 1 base, with 8 bases spanning the gap. CDR3 length: 14 amino acids. CDR1 and CDR2 (germline): SGHRS, YFSETQ. CDR3 bases read: TGCGCCAGCAGCTTGACAGGATTCCAAGAGACC. Amino acid sequence: CASSLTGFQET. In full, the CDR3 reads CASSLTGFQETQYF.

The CDR3 here is CASSVEGGGTQYF. The part of the CDR3 DNA that was read is TGTGCCAGCAGTGTAGAAGGGGGGGGGACC. The chain joins TRBV6-1 to TRBJ2-5; a weak D match, TRBD2 (7 bases). The observed sequence ends 3 residues before the CDR3 terminus, with the missing tail filled in from the germline J gene. V was trimmed by 4 bases and J by 7 bases, leaving 13 bases between them. The CDR3 loop spans 13 amino acids. Germline V CDR1 and CDR2: MNHNS, SASEGT.

This clone has just a few counts. The CDR3 end is not reached by the read, which stops 3 residues before it; the germline J gene fills it in. The chain has TRBV19 and TRBJ2-1; 10 nucleotides agree with TRBD1. This CDR3 has 15 amino acids. Losses at the gene ends were 5 bases for V and 9 bases for J; bases not matched to a gene: 10. Germline V gene lookup returns CDR1 LNHDA and CDR2 SQIVND (reference sequence). CDR3 sequence: CASSSRDRGVGEQFF. Partial CDR3 DNA: TGTGCCAGTAGTTCCAGGGACAGGGGAGTTGGTGAG.

This clone was seen repeatedly, ten times or more. The read ends 3 residues early relative to the CDR3; the germline J gene fills the gap. The chain carries TRBV2 and TRBJ2-1, with 9 nucleotides matching TRBD2. The germline gives CDR1 SNHLY, CDR2 FYNNEI. Trimming at V came to 2 bases and at J to 7 bases, leaving 12 bases not matched to a gene. The CDR3 consists of 17 residues. Incomplete CDR3 DNA: TGTGCCAGCAGTGAAAGGGCCTCCCTAGCGGGGCGGAATGAG. Translated, it gives CASSERASLAGRNE. The whole CDR3 sequence is CASSERASLAGRNEQFF.

The CDR3 DNA, read in part, is TGTGCCAGCAACCTTCAGGCGAACACTGAA. It encodes CASNLQANTE. The CDR3 as a whole reads CASNLQANTEAFF. The V and J genes are TRBV2 and TRBJ1-1, with D hard to call. The CDR3 end is not reached by the read, which stops 3 residues before it; the germline J gene fills it in. The CDR3 extends over 13 amino acids. CDR1 and CDR2 (germline): SNHLY, FYNNEI. V was clipped by 7 bases and J by 1 base, with 10 bases between them.

This clone was recorded many times. CDR3 DNA (partial): TGTGCCAGCAGTTACACAACCGGACAGGGGGTCACAGATACG. As protein: CASSYTTGQGVTDT. The entire CDR3 reads CASSYTTGQGVTDTQYF. The V gene is TRBV6-2 or TRBV6-3, the J gene TRBJ2-3, with 10 bases matching TRBD1. The read stops 3 residues short of the end of the CDR3; the missing end is completed from the germline J gene. CDR3 length: 17 residues. Per the germline V gene, CDR1 is MNHEY and CDR2 is SVGEGT. V dropped 2 bases and J dropped 2; count of bases not matched to a gene: 7.

This clone was detected ten times or more. Sequencing ends 3 residues short of the CDR3 end; the germline J gene provides the rest. The chain employs TRBV20-1 and TRBJ2-2; TRBD2 is a possible D gene (5 bases). V dropped 0 bases and J dropped 3 bases, with 17 bases sitting between them. Per the germline V gene, CDR1 is DFQATT and CDR2 is SNEGSKA (reference sequence). This CDR3 has 17 amino acids. The sequenced CDR3 bases are TGCAGTGCTAGAGATGAGGCCCGGGGATCTTACACCGGGGAG. Translating it yields CSARDEARGSYTGE. The whole CDR3 is CSARDEARGSYTGELFF.